Below are 3 T cell receptor beta chains sequenced from a single sample in a study of beta chain features in type 1 diabetes (dated by TCRdb to 2016 to 2019). What the authors observed across the whole study: A moderate but significant shortening of TCRB CDR3 length was observed in type 1 diabetes patients in all four CD4+ subsets.

Libraries were constructed by the immunoSEQ multiplex PCR assay. The High Capacity cDNA Reverse Transcription Kit was used to reverse transcribe all of the isolated RNA, meaning that expressed TCRB transcripts were what got sequenced. TCRdb holds this immuneACCESS table with in-frame rearrangements only. Some clones are missing; in checked studies, unresolved V genes explain under half, and the rest has no known cause. This sample comprises around 600,000 clones, roughly 12% of them detected only once. The ten largest make up over 0.1% of the sample. These TCRs' antigens remain unknown. Source material: naive CD4+ T cells from blood. This specimen's cell subset or site label, per the study, means: true naive CD4+ T cells. These TCRs come from a man aged 30 to 39 with type 1 diabetes.

This clone was seen more than once but under ten times. The chain employs TRBV9 and TRBJ2-5; D might be TRBD2 (5 bases). Germline V gene data show CDR1 as SGDLS and CDR2 as YYNGEE. This CDR3 has 15 residues. The ends were cut back, 1 base at V and 2 bases at J, with 12 bases in the middle. The CDR3 reads CASSVLGSSQETQYF. The CDR3 DNA follows: TGTGCCAGCAGCGTACTAGGGAGCAGTCAAGAGACCCAGTACTTC.

The chain joins TRBV7-2 to TRBJ2-7; D unresolved. The CDR3 totals 15 residues. The V gene's germline CDR1 is SGHTA and CDR2 FQGNSA. V shed 5 bases and J shed 3 bases, with 17 bases lying between them. The CDR3: CASSQRLPSSYEQYF. Written as DNA, the CDR3 is TGTGCCAGCAGCCAGAGGCTGCCATCGAGCTACGAGCAGTACTTC.

This chain links TRBV7-2 with TRBJ1-6; D is perhaps TRBD1 (6 bases). The germline V and J ends were trimmed by 1 base and 9 bases, with 13 bases remaining between them. Germline V gene lookup returns CDR1 SGHTA and CDR2 FQGNSA. This CDR3 region has 15 residues. As DNA, the CDR3 is TGTGCCAGCAGCTTAGGGGAGCGGGGGCGTTCACCCCTCCACTTT. It is translated as CASSLGERGRSPLHF.